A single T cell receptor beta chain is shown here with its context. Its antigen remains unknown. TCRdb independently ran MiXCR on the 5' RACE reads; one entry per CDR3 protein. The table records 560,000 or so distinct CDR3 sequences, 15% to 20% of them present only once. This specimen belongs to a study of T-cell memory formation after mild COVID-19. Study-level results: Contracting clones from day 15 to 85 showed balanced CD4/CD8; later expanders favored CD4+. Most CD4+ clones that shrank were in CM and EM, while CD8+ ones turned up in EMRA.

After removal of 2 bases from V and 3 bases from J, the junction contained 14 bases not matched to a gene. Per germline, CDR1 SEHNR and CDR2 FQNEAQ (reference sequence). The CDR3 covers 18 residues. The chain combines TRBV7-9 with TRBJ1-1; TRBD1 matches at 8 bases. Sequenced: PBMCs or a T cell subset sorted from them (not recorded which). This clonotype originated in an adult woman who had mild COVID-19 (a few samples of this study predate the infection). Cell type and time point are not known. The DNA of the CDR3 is TGTGCCAGCAGCTTACTTCAGGACAGGGTAAATAAGGACACTGAAGCTTTCTTT. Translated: CASSLLQDRVNKDTEAFF.